One and the same sample provided the 10 T cell receptor beta chains below, sequenced in a study of vaccination and CD4 T cells after COVID-19. Cultured CD4+ T-cell DNA underwent Oncomine TCR Beta short-read sequencing. TCRdb used MiXCR to reprocess the PCR reads, holding one entry per CDR3 protein. The sample lists around 21,000 distinct CDR3 sequences; more than 40% were seen once. Which antigens these TCRs recognize remains unknown. Described treatment: roughly 10-day PBMC culture with coronavirus spike peptide pools or control peptides (ViraFEST assay). Sequenced sample: CD4+ T cells from blood, cultured in vitro. These receptors were taken from a human donor who had recovered from COVID-19.

This rearrangement joins TRBV11-2 to TRBJ2-2; TRBD2 might be the D (5 bases). V was clipped by 4 bases and J by 6 bases, with 12 bases between them. The V gene's germline CDR1 is SGHAT and CDR2 FQNNGV. The CDR3 runs to 14 residues. The CDR3 coding sequence is TGTGCCAGCAGCTCGGGAACGGTCTCCGGGGAGCTGTTTTTT. This encodes CASSSGTVSGELFF.

The chain is built from TRBV6-2 or TRBV6-3 and TRBJ1-2; maybe TRBD1 (6 bases). Germline-derived CDR1 and CDR2 are MNHEY and SVGEGT. This CDR3 has 13 amino acids. With 4 bases removed from V and 7 bases from J, the gap between germline ends came to 13 bases. CDR3 in DNA: TGTGCCAGCAGTTTAGGACAGCCCCGTGGCTACACCTTC. As protein: CASSLGQPRGYTF.

The chain joins TRBV19 to TRBJ2-1, with D possibly matching TRBD1 (5 bases). CDR1 is LNHDA, CDR2 SQIVND, per germline (reference sequence). V was shortened by 2 bases and J by 0 bases, with 11 bases between the two germline ends. This CDR3 spans 16 amino acids. DNA of the CDR3: TGTGCCAGTAGTATAAGACACAGGAGCTCCTACAATGAGCAGTTCTTC. Protein: CASSIRHRSSYNEQFF. The entire variable domain, with the rest obtained from reference TRBV19 and TRBJ2-1, is as follows: DGGITQSPKYLFRKEGQNVTLSCEQNLNHDAMYWYRQDPGQGLRLIYYSQIVNDFQKGDIAEGYSVSREKKESFPLTVTSAQKNPTAFYLCASSIRHRSSYNEQFFGPGTRLTVL.

This rearrangement joins TRBV10-3 to TRBJ2-2, with D unresolved. Trimming stripped 2 bases from V and 3 bases from J, with 10 bases between. Germline V lookup: CDR1 ENHRY, CDR2 SYGVKD. This CDR3 spans 15 amino acids. CDR3 loop: CAISERRSDTGELFF. The CDR3 nucleotides read TGTGCCATCAGTGAGAGAAGATCGGACACCGGGGAGCTGTTTTTT.

J is TRBJ1-5 and V is TRBV27; perhaps TRBD1 as D (5 bases). This CDR3 is built from 15 residues. Trimming took 6 bases from V and 2 from J, leaving 14 bases between them. The germline V gene encodes CDR1 MNHEY and CDR2 SMNVEV (reference sequence). The CDR3: CASRPRGGGNQPQHF. CDR3 nucleotides: TGTGCCAGCAGGCCCCGCGGGGGGGGCAATCAGCCCCAGCATTTT.

The chain employs TRBV5-4 and TRBJ1-2; D unclear. Trimming removed 2 bases at V and 6 bases at J, with 11 bases between. The CDR3 has 13 amino acids. Per the germline V gene, CDR1 is SGHNT and CDR2 is YYREEE (reference sequence). The CDR3 bases are TGTGCCAGCAGCTTTTTCCCCGGGGATGGCTACACCTTC. It yields the protein CASSFFPGDGYTF.

The chain couples TRBV20-1 to TRBJ2-2; maybe TRBD2 (5 bases). Germline CDR1 is DFQATT and CDR2 is SNEGSKA (reference sequence). The V end lost 5 bases, the J end lost 0 bases, and 7 bases lay between the germline ends. The CDR3 covers 13 residues. CDR3 loop: CSARGSNTGELFF. The CDR3 nucleotides are TGCAGTGCTCGAGGGTCGAACACCGGGGAGCTGTTTTTT.

This clonotype was found a few times. The chain couples TRBV6-1 to TRBJ1-5; 8 bases agree with TRBD1. After removal of 4 bases from V and 7 bases from J, the junction contained 9 bases not matched to a gene. Germline assignment: CDR1 MNHNS and CDR2 SASEGT. This CDR3 is built from 15 residues. The CDR3 DNA is TGTGCCAGCAGTGGACCCGGGACAGGCGGGCAGCCCCAGCATTTT. Protein product: CASSGPGTGGQPQHF.

This sequence joins TRBV27 and TRBJ2-1; 9 positions match TRBD2. The J segment lost 6 bases and the V segment lost 3 bases, leaving 6 bases of the junction unmatched. Per germline, CDR1 MNHEY and CDR2 SMNVEV (reference sequence). The CDR3 has 15 amino acids. The CDR3 region is CASSLTSGPFNEQFF. In DNA, the CDR3 is TGTGCCAGCAGTTTGACTAGCGGCCCCTTCAATGAGCAGTTCTTC.

The rearrangement uses TRBV7-2 and TRBJ2-2, with a tentative D call TRBD1 (5 bases). V lost 5 bases and J lost 1, with 14 bases in between. Per germline, CDR1 SGHTA and CDR2 FQGNSA. The CDR3 extends over 16 amino acids. CDR3 in DNA: TGTGCCAGCAGCCCACAGGCCCCAGGGAACACCGGGGAGCTGTTTTTT. This codes for CASSPQAPGNTGELFF. The full variable domain, its missing parts supplied by reference TRBV7-2 and TRBJ2-2, is GAGVSQSPSNKVTEKGKDVELRCDPISGHTALYWYRQSLGQGLEFLIYFQGNSAPDKSGLPSDRFSAERTGGSVSTLTIQRTQQEDSAVYLCASSPQAPGNTGELFFGEGSRLTVL.